Given below is one T cell receptor beta chain in context. What antigen it recognizes has not been identified. No base quality values were provided; no much bigger clone lies one nucleotide off. Each collaborating institution followed its own protocols to collect whole blood in K2EDTA tubes. For TCRbeta analysis, collaborators shipped samples as frozen whole blood, isolated PBMCs, or DNA extracted from either of those sample types. The sample comes from a study of blood T cell repertoires in COVID-19 (dated by TCRdb to the early 2020s). Regarding the complete study: Samples from collaborators originated in the United States, Italy and Spain and spanned both the acute and convalescent phases of COVID-19. The material from the prospective study consisted of cDNA or gDNA derived from T cells, B-cell-depleted T cells, or PBMCs. Deeply sampled blood TCRbeta repertoires from subjects exposed to, actively infected with, or recovered from COVID-19 were included in the dataset. The repertoires were released in a freely available public database intended as a resource for research on the immune response to SARS-CoV-2. The samples were drawn from two sources: the first 160 participants of the ongoing ImmuneRACE study, and fewer than 1,500 subjects contributed by 6 global collaborators. Sample metadata almost always included a de-identified subject ID, COVID-19 status, age in years and sex. HLA class I and class II types, where available, came from metadata supplied by the sample provider rather than from assay-based typing. General findings and caveats noted by the study authors: Clinical and demographic metadata were provided uncurated, with the amount varying by source and participant.

From cysteine to phenylalanine, the CDR3 is 16 amino acids long. CDR3 DNA only is kept here, 48 bases in frame from base 1. CDR1 and CDR2 are read off the germline V gene as MNHEY and SVGEGT. After removal of 6 bases from V and 0 bases from J, the junction retains 7 bases not matched to a gene. The immunoSEQ Assay, a bias-controlled multiplex PCR, was used to amplify TCRbeta CDR3 regions from genomic DNA. The published analysis was carried out like this. Nucleated cell counts per sample were estimated from amplification of reference gene primers within the assay. Sequence reads were collapsed and filtered to measure the absolute abundance of every unique TCRbeta CDR3 rearrangement. Productive Simpson clonality was computed per sample as the square root of Simpson's diversity index over productive rearrangements. The source is immuneACCESS, and TCRdb retained only in-frame sequences with V and J called. Part of the clones is not carried over; for the studies checked, unresolved V genes explain less than half of this, and the remainder is unexplained. V and J calls and clone size come straight from that table; D and trimming were deduced from the DNA. The sample includes 360,000 or so clones, with almost 90% observed a single time. The biggest ten clones account for around 7% of the sample.

The sequence joins TRBV6-2 or TRBV6-3 to TRBJ1-4, with 7 bases aligning to TRBD1. This TCR came from a man younger than 35 with active or convalescent COVID-19. Specimen: peripheral blood. CDR3 region: CASSRGQSATNEKLFF. The nucleotide sequence is TGTGCCAGCAGCCGGGGACAGTCTGCAACTAATGAAAAACTGTTTTTT.